The 18 T cell receptor beta chains listed next were all sequenced from one sample in a study of T cells in women clearing cervical HPV infection. Sequenced by immunoSEQ multiplex PCR; TCRdb stores in-frame clones only, minus some. The sample data list roughly 30,000 clones. Sequenced input: blood buffy coat. These receptors all stem from a woman between 18 and 75 years old with a cervical HPV16 infection that either progressed to CIN3+ or cleared (not recorded which).

Notes on this clone: The read comes to an end 3 residues before the CDR3 does, leaving the germline J gene to fill in the end. Other DNA sequences in this sample translate to the same CDR3. The rearrangement links TRBV7-6 to TRBJ1-1; the D gene is possibly TRBD1 (5 bases). The CDR3 is 11 amino acids. Germline V gene sequence: CDR1 SGHVS, CDR2 FNYEAQ. The DNA read from the CDR3 is TGTGCCAGCAGCCCGGGGGAGACA. Amino acid sequence: CASSPGET. The CDR3 in its entirety is CASSPGETAFF.

As for this clone: The CDR3 end falls 3 residues outside the read, so it is completed with the germline J gene. The chain employs TRBV24-1 and TRBJ2-4, with 8 bases that match TRBD1. The CDR3 is 15 residues long. Germline V CDR1 and CDR2: KGHDR, SFDVKD. The V and J ends lost 2 bases and 7 bases, in that order; junction bases with no gene match: 6. The CDR3 loop reads CATSDSDRGVNIQYF. The DNA read from the CDR3 is TGTGCCACCAGTGATTCCGACAGGGGAGTTAACATT.

As concerns this clone: The read gets to within 3 residues of the CDR3 end, and the germline J gene fills in the rest. This rearrangement joins TRBV6-2 or TRBV6-3 to TRBJ1-4; D is possibly TRBD1 (5 bases). V shed 6 bases and J shed 3 bases, with 14 bases lying between them. The germline V gene encodes CDR1 MNHEY and CDR2 SVGEGT. This CDR3 has 15 residues. CDR3 DNA (partial): TGTGCCAGCAGCCCCCAGACAGCGTCTAATGAAAAA. It encodes CASSPQTASNEK. The CDR3 as a whole reads CASSPQTASNEKLFF.

Comment on this clone: The read stops 3 residues short of the end of the CDR3; the missing end is completed from the germline J gene. J is TRBJ1-2 and V is TRBV11-2; the D gene is possibly TRBD1 (5 bases). The V gene's germline CDR1 is SGHAT and CDR2 FQNNGV. The CDR3 consists of 14 residues. V was clipped by 0 bases and J by 1 base, with 6 bases between them. CDR3 DNA (partial): TGTGCCAGCAGCTTAGATCAGGGTAACTATGGC. Its translation: CASSLDQGNYG. The whole CDR3 protein reads CASSLDQGNYGYTF.

As for this clone: The sequence runs out 3 residues before the end of the CDR3; the remainder is reconstructed from the germline J gene. V gene TRBV7-9 combines with J gene TRBJ2-5; unclear D gene. This CDR3 region has 15 residues. Germline CDR1 SEHNR, CDR2 FQNEAQ (reference sequence). This CDR3 is CASSLANRSTDTQYF. The CDR3 bases that were read are TGTGCCAGCAGCTTAGCTAACCGGAGCACAGATACC. Based on the CDR3 plus reference TRBV7-9 and TRBJ2-5, the full variable domain is DTGVSQNPRHKITKRGQNVTFRCDPISEHNRLYWYRQTLGQGPEFLTYFQNEAQLEKSRLLSDRFSAERPKGSFSTLEIQRTEQGDSAMYLCASSLANRSTDTQYFGPGTRLLVL.

Concerning this clone: Read data end 3 residues before the CDR3 end; the end is taken from the germline J gene. V and J are TRBV2 and TRBJ1-2, with TRBD1 as a possible D gene (5 bases). The CDR3 has 13 residues. CDR1 is SNHLY and CDR2 is FYNNEI in the germline V gene. The sequenced part of the CDR3 DNA is TGTGCCAGCATCCCAGGGTCGGGTCGAGGC. This codes for CASIPGSGRG. The CDR3 reads in full as CASIPGSGRGYTF.

Of note for this clone: From the germline J gene comes the end of the CDR3, since the read stops 3 residues before it. J is TRBJ1-1 and V is TRBV11-2; D might be TRBD1 (5 bases). Germline V gene data show CDR1 as SGHAT and CDR2 as FQNNGV. The V end lost 4 bases, the J end lost 0 bases, and 9 bases lay between the germline ends. The CDR3 is 14 residues long. CDR3 region: CASSSGLMNTEAFF. The sequenced part of the CDR3 DNA is TGTGCCAGCAGCTCGGGACTGATGAACACTGAA.

Of note for this clone: The observed sequence ends 3 residues before the CDR3 terminus, with the missing tail filled in from the germline J gene. The V and J genes are TRBV20-1 and TRBJ2-2; D might be TRBD1 (5 bases). The CDR3 is made up of 16 amino acids. Germline V CDR1 and CDR2: DFQATT, SNEGSKA (reference sequence). Partial CDR3 DNA: TGCAGTGCTAGAGATCGTCCTGGGGCAACTAATGAAAAG. This encodes CSARDRPGATNEK. The CDR3 reads in full as CSARDRPGATNEKLFF.

As concerns this clone: The sequenced fragment ends 3 residues before the CDR3 boundary, so the rest is inferred from the germline J gene. The V and J genes are TRBV13 and TRBJ1-6, with TRBD1 identical over 7 bases. This CDR3 has 17 amino acids. Germline CDR1 PRHDT, CDR2 FYEKMQ (reference sequence). The V and J ends lost 5 bases and 5 bases, in that order; junction bases with no gene match: 12. Incomplete CDR3 DNA: TGTGCCAGCAGCGCCCGACAGGGAAAGTTTGATAATTCACCC. This encodes CASSARQGKFDNSP. The full-length CDR3 reads as CASSARQGKFDNSPLHF.

Turning to this clone: The read halts 3 residues ahead of the CDR3 end, with the missing end drawn from the germline J gene. The chain uses TRBV11-2 and TRBJ2-5; D is uncertain. Trimming took off 8 bases at V and 4 bases at J, with 11 bases between the two ends. The CDR3 covers 12 residues. Germline V gene lookup returns CDR1 SGHAT and CDR2 FQNNGV. The CDR3 DNA, read in part, is TGTGCCAGCGGCCCGGGTGGAGAGACC. This encodes CASGPGGET. In full, the CDR3 reads CASGPGGETQYF. The variable domain in full, with the rest retrieved from reference TRBV11-2 and TRBJ2-5, is EAGVAQSPRYKIIEKRQSVAFWCNPISGHATLYWYQQILGQGPKLLIQFQNNGVVDDSQLPKDRFSAERLKGVDSTLKIQPAKLEDSAVYLCASGPGGETQYFGPGTRLLVL.

Turning to this clone: The sequence runs out 3 residues before the end of the CDR3; the remainder is reconstructed from the germline J gene. The J gene is TRBJ1-4, the V gene TRBV20-1, with TRBD1 as a possible D gene (6 bases). The germline V and J ends were trimmed by 5 bases and 6 bases, with 13 bases remaining between them. CDR1 DFQATT and CDR2 SNEGSKA come from the germline V gene (reference sequence). The CDR3 loop spans 13 amino acids. The CDR3 DNA, read in part, is TGCAGTGCTGCGACAGGCGGTCATGAAAAA. Translation: CSAATGGHEK. Given in full, the CDR3 is CSAATGGHEKLFF.

With regard to this clone: The DNA ends 3 residues before the CDR3 does, and the rest of the CDR3 is filled in from the germline J gene. The chain has TRBV20-1 and TRBJ1-5; 8 nucleotides line up with TRBD1. Germline CDR1 and CDR2: DFQATT and SNEGSKA (reference sequence). V was pared by 6 bases and J by 1 base, with 8 bases of the junction left unmatched. The CDR3 has 15 amino acids. The CDR3 bases that were read are TGCAGTGCGATAGCAGGGGGCGCGAGCAATCAGCCC. Protein sequence: CSAIAGGASNQP. The full CDR3 is CSAIAGGASNQPQHF.

Turning to this clone: From the germline J gene comes the end of the CDR3, since the read stops 3 residues before it. The rearrangement joins TRBV6-1 to TRBJ1-4, with a weak D call TRBD1 (6 bases). CDR3 size: 15 residues. Germline V lookup: CDR1 MNHNS, CDR2 SASEGT. V lost 0 bases, J lost 8 bases, and 13 bases lay in between. CDR3 DNA (partial): TGTGCCAGCAGTGAAGCGCGAGGGGGGGTGGAAAAA. It specifies CASSEARGGVEK. The CDR3 reads in full as CASSEARGGVEKLFF.

As concerns this clone: The read comes to an end 3 residues before the CDR3 does, leaving the germline J gene to fill in the end. The chain combines TRBV7-7 with TRBJ1-2; tentatively, D is TRBD1 (5 bases). Germline V gene sequence: CDR1 SSHAT, CDR2 FNYEAQ (reference sequence). The CDR3 has 15 amino acids. CDR3: CASSLLGGAPDTYTF. CDR3 DNA (partial): TGTGCCAGCAGCTTATTGGGCGGGGCACCAGATACC.

About this clone itself: The sequenced fragment ends 3 residues before the CDR3 boundary, so the rest is inferred from the germline J gene. The chain uses TRBV5-6 and TRBJ2-4, with 8 bases matching TRBD2. Trimming cost V 0 bases and J 7 bases; bases outside gene matches: 6. This CDR3 comprises 15 residues. Germline assignment: CDR1 SGHDT and CDR2 YYEEEE. CDR3 protein: CASSLAGGGPNIQYF. Incomplete CDR3 DNA: TGTGCCAGCAGCTTGGCCGGCGGGGGGCCGAACATT.

With regard to this clone: From the germline J gene comes the end of the CDR3, since the read stops 3 residues before it. The chain employs TRBV7-6 and TRBJ1-5; D remains ambiguous. In germline, CDR1 is SGHVS, CDR2 FNYEAQ. V was pared by 1 base and J by 6 bases, with 13 bases between. The CDR3 has 15 residues. CDR3 sequence: CASSLEAGFGQPQHF. Partial CDR3 DNA: TGTGCCAGCAGCTTAGAGGCGGGATTCGGTCAGCCC.

In the case of this clone: An end of the junction does not agree with germline; a read error may underlie this. Coverage ceases 3 residues before the CDR3 finishes, and the germline J gene fills in the end. Other DNA sequences in the sample encode the same CDR3. J is TRBJ1-1 and V is TRBV18; D possibly corresponds to TRBD1 (6 bases). CDR1 KGHSH and CDR2 LQKENI come from the germline V gene. The CDR3 contains 15 residues. CDR3 in amino acids: CASSPPGGRRTEAFF. Partial CDR3 DNA: TGTGCCAGCTCACCACCGGGGGGGCGCCGTACTGAG.

Worth noting for this clone: The read ends 3 residues early relative to the CDR3; the germline J gene fills the gap. The rearrangement uses TRBV2 and TRBJ2-3; tentatively, D is TRBD1 or TRBD2 (5 bases each). The CDR3 loop spans 12 amino acids. Germline values: CDR1 SNHLY, CDR2 FYNNEI. CDR3 protein: CASSLRGETQYF. The DNA read from the CDR3 is TGTGCCAGCAGTCTTAGGGGAGAGACG.